This T cell receptor beta chain originates from a study of blood T cell repertoires in COVID-19. Whole-study context: Samples taken during acute and convalescent COVID-19 were collected in the United States, Italy and Spain.

This clone was counted between two and nine times. The CDR3 contains 13 residues. V was pared by 5 bases and J by 2 bases, with 9 bases between. Germline CDR1 is MDHEN and CDR2 is SYDVKM. Sequenced by immunoSEQ multiplex PCR; TCRdb stores in-frame clones only, minus some. The sample lists under 400,000 clones; more than 70% were seen once. Cohorts were based on clinical histories the participants reported. The sequence was obtained from a middle-aged man in a cohort exposed to, infected with or recovered from COVID-19 (not recorded which). The chain carries TRBV28 and TRBJ1-2; D gene unclear. The sequencing input was PBMCs or T cells enriched from blood (not recorded which). CDR3: CASSPTVNYGYTF. The DNA of the CDR3 is TGTGCCAGCAGTCCGACTGTGAACTATGGCTACACCTTC.